These 10 T cell receptor beta chains originate from one sample sequenced in a study of CD8+CD57+ T cells in acquired aplastic anemia. Template material for TCR beta VDJ and CDR3 profiling consisted of genomic DNA. TCRdb used MiXCR to reprocess the reads, holding one entry per CDR3 protein. The table includes about 190,000 distinct CDR3 sequences, roughly half detected once. Sequenced input: sorted CD4+, CD8+, or CD8+CD57+ T cells (not recorded which) from PBMCs. The source is a human donor in good health, serving as a control.

This clonotype has only one observation. The rearrangement joins TRBV20-1 to TRBJ2-7, with a tentative D call TRBD2 (5 bases). Germline V gene lookup returns CDR1 DFQATT and CDR2 SNEGSKA (reference sequence). The CDR3 is 12 residues long. V was cut by 6 bases and J by 4 bases, with 13 bases left in between. CDR3 amino acids: CSAKRADYEQYF. The CDR3 DNA follows: TGCAGTGCAAAGAGGGCGGATTACGAGCAGTACTTC.

In its sample, this clonotype was seen a few times. V gene TRBV18 combines with J gene TRBJ1-4; 8 positions match TRBD1. With 5 bases clipped from V and 5 bases from J, the junction kept 4 bases outside the gene matches. CDR3 length: 14 residues. Germline assignment: CDR1 KGHSH and CDR2 LQKENI. The CDR3 coding sequence is TGTGCCAGCTCATGGGGACAGGAAAATGAAAAACTGTTTTTT. As protein: CASSWGQENEKLFF.

The genes are TRBV20-1 and TRBJ1-2; possibly TRBD1 for D (5 bases). The germline V gene has CDR1 DFQATT and CDR2 SNEGSKA (reference sequence). The CDR3 length is 15 residues. Trimming removed 6 bases from V and 5 bases from J, with 22 bases in between. The CDR3 region is CSANRLRGTAYGYTF. The CDR3, as DNA: TGCAGTGCCAACCGCCTGAGGGGCACCGCTTATGGCTACACCTTC.

This clonotype was counted only a few times. The CDR3 coding sequence is TGTGCCAGCAAACGGACAGTAAGTGCGACTGAAGCTTTCTTT. Translating gives CASKRTVSATEAFF. The rearrangement uses TRBV7-7 and TRBJ1-1; perhaps TRBD1 as D (6 bases). Germline V gene data show CDR1 as SSHAT and CDR2 as FNYEAQ (reference sequence). The CDR3 covers 14 residues. V was pared by 7 bases and J by 5 bases, with 17 bases between.

Comment on this clonotype: A much larger clone differs from this one at a single base, so this may be a read error. The rearrangement links TRBV20-1 to TRBJ2-7; D is ambiguous. The CDR3 consists of 14 residues. Germline values: CDR1 DFQATT, CDR2 SNEGSKA (reference sequence). CDR3 region: CSARDSRASIVQCF. The CDR3 nucleotides are TGCAGTGCTAGAGATTCCCGAGCCTCCATAGTGCAGTGCTTC.

The V and J genes are TRBV7-8 and TRBJ2-3; possibly TRBD2 for D (6 bases). With 7 bases removed from V and 0 bases from J, the gap between germline ends came to 14 bases. Germline V gives CDR1 SGHVS, CDR2 FQNEAQ. The length of the CDR3 is 15 residues. The CDR3 sequence: CASTPGDSSTDTQYF. CDR3 sequence (DNA): TGTGCCAGCACCCCTGGGGACTCTAGCACAGATACGCAGTATTTT.

The V call is TRBV2, the J call TRBJ2-5; no firm D call. Trimming took 4 bases from V and 5 from J, leaving 8 bases between them. The CDR3 covers 12 residues. The germline V gene has CDR1 SNHLY and CDR2 FYNNEI. CDR3 sequence reads: CASSALRETQYF. The CDR3 DNA sequence: TGTGCCAGCAGTGCCCTCCGGGAGACCCAGTACTTC.

This clonotype was recorded many times. This rearrangement joins TRBV7-2 to TRBJ2-7; tentatively, D is TRBD1 or TRBD2 (5 bases each). This CDR3 has 15 residues. The V end was cut by 1 base, the J end by 2 bases, with 12 bases between. Germline V gives CDR1 SGHTA, CDR2 FQGNSA. CDR3 amino acids: CASSLDLLGAYEQYF. CDR3 coding DNA: TGTGCCAGCAGCTTAGACCTTTTGGGGGCCTACGAGCAGTACTTC.

This clonotype was observed many times. One end of the junction does not line up with germline, which may come from a read error. The chain has TRBV19 and TRBJ1-6; D is uncertain. Germline V gene data show CDR1 as LNHDA and CDR2 as SQIVND (reference sequence). The CDR3 is 12 amino acids. The CDR3 loop is CASNIGSRPLHF. CDR3 nucleotides: TGTGCCAGTAATATAGGGTCCAGGCCCCTCCACTTT.

The chain couples TRBV7-3 to TRBJ2-2; 10 positions match TRBD2. The CDR3 covers 16 residues. Germline loops: CDR1 SGHTA, CDR2 FQGTGA. V gave up 2 bases and J gave up 4 bases; unmatched junction bases: 4. CDR3 DNA sequence: TGTGCCAGCAGCTTAGGGGCTAGCGGGGGCACCGGGGAGCTGTTTTTT. Protein product: CASSLGASGGTGELFF.